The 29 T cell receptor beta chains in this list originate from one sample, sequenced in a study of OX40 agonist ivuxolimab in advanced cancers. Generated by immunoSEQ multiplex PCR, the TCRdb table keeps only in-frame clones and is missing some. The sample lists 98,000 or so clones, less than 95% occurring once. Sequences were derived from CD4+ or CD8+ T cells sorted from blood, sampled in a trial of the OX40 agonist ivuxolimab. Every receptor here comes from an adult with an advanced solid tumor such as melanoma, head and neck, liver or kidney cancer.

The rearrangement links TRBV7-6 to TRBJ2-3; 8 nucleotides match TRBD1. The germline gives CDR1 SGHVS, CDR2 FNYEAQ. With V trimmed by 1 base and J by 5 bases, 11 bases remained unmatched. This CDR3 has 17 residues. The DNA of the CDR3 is TGTGCCAGCAGCTTAGACTTAGTGACAGGGGAGGTAGATACGCAGTATTTT. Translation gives CASSLDLVTGEVDTQYF.

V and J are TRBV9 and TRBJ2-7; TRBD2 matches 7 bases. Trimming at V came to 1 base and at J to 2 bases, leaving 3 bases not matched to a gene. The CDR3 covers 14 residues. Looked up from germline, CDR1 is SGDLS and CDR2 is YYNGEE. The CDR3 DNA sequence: TGTGCCAGCAGCGTATTTGCGGGAGCCTACGAGCAGTACTTC. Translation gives CASSVFAGAYEQYF.

CDR3 in amino acids: CAWSDRPIRNEQFF. DNA of the CDR3: TGTGCCTGGAGTGACCGACCCATACGGAATGAGCAGTTCTTC. The rearrangement uses TRBV30 and TRBJ2-1; no clear D. This CDR3 spans 14 amino acids. Germline values: CDR1 GTSNPN, CDR2 SVGIG (reference sequence). Trimming cost V 1 base and J 7 bases, with 14 bases left between them.

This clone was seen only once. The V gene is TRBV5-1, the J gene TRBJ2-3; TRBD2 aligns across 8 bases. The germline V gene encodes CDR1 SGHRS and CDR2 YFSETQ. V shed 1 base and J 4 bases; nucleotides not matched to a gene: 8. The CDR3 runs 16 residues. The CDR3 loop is CASSLRRSGTSDTQYF. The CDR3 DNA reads TGCGCCAGCAGCTTGAGGCGTAGCGGGACGTCAGATACGCAGTATTTT. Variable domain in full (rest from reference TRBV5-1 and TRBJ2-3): KAGVTQTPRYLIKTRGQQVTLSCSPISGHRSVSWYQQTPGQGLQFLFEYFSETQRNKGNFPGRFSGRQFSNSRSEMNVSTLELGDSALYLCASSLRRSGTSDTQYFGPGTRLTVL.

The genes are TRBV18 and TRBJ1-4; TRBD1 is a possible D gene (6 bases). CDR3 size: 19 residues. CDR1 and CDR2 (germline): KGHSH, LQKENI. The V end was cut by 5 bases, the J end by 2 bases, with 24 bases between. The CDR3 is CASSSDSPLYQGTNEKLFF. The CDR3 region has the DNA TGTGCCAGCTCATCGGACAGCCCCTTGTATCAGGGTACTAATGAAAAACTGTTTTTT.

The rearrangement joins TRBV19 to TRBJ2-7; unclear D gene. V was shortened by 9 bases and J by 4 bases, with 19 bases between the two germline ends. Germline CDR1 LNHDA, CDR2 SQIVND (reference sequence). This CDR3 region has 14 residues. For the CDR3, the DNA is TGTGCCAGCCTGCAGGAGACCGAATCGTACGAGCAGTACTTC. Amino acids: CASLQETESYEQYF. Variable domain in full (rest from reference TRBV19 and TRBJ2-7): DGGITQSPKYLFRKEGQNVTLSCEQNLNHDAMYWYRQDPGQGLRLIYYSQIVNDFQKGDIAEGYSVSREKKESFPLTVTSAQKNPTAFYLCASLQETESYEQYFGPGTRLTVT.

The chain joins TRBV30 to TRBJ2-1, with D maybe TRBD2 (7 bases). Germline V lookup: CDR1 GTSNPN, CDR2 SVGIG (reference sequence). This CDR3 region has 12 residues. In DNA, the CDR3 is TGTGGGGGGCGGGAGCTTAACAATGAGCAGTTCTTC. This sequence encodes CGGRELNNEQFF.

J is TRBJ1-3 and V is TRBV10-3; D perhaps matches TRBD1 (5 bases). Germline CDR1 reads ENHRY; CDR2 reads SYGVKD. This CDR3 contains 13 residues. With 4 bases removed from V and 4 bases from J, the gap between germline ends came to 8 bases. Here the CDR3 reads CAISGGAGNTIYF. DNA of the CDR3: TGTGCCATCAGTGGCGGGGCCGGAAACACCATATATTTT.

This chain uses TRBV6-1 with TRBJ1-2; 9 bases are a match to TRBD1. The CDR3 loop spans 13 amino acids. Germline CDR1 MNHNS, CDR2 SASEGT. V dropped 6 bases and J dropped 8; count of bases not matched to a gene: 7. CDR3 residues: CASSSGTGMGYTF. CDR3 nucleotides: TGTGCCAGCAGCTCCGGGACAGGGATGGGCTACACCTTC.

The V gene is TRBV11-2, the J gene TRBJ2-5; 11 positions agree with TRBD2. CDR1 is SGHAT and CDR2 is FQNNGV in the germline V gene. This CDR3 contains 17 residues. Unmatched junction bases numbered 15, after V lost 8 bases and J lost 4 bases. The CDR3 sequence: CASGPREGLAGGETQYF. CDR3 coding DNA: TGTGCCAGCGGTCCGAGGGAGGGGCTAGCGGGAGGAGAGACCCAGTACTTC. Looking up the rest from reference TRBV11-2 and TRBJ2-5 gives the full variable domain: EAGVAQSPRYKIIEKRQSVAFWCNPISGHATLYWYQQILGQGPKLLIQFQNNGVVDDSQLPKDRFSAERLKGVDSTLKIQPAKLEDSAVYLCASGPREGLAGGETQYFGPGTRLLVL.

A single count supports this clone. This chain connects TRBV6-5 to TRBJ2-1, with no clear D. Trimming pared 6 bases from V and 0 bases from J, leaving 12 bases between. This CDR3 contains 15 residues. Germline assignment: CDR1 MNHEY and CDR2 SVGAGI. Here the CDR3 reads CASSPTKTSYNEQFF. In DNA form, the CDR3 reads TGTGCCAGCAGCCCGACCAAAACCTCCTACAATGAGCAGTTCTTC.

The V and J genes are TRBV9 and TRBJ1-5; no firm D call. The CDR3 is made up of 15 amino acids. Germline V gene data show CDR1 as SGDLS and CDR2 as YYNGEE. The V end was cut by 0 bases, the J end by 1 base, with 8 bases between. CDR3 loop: CASSVDGGSNQPQHF. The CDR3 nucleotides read TGTGCCAGCAGCGTAGATGGAGGGAGCAATCAGCCCCAGCATTTT.

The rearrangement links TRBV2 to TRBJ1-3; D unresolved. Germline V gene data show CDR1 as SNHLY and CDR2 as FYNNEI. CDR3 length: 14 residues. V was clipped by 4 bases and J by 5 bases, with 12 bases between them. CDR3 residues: CASSGPGGRNTIYF. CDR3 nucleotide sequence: TGTGCCAGCAGTGGCCCCGGAGGTCGAAACACCATATATTTT.

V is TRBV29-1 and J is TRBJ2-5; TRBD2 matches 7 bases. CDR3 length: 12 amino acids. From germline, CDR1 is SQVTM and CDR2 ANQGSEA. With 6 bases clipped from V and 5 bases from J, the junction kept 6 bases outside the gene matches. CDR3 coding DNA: TGCAGCGTAGCTAGGGAGGGCGAGACCCAGTACTTC. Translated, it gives CSVAREGETQYF. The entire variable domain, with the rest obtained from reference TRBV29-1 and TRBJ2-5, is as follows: SAVISQKPSRDICQRGTSLTIQCQVDSQVTMMFWYRQQPGQSLTLIATANQGSEATYESGFVIDKFPISRPNLTFSTLTVSNMSPEDSSIYLCSVAREGETQYFGPGTRLLVL.

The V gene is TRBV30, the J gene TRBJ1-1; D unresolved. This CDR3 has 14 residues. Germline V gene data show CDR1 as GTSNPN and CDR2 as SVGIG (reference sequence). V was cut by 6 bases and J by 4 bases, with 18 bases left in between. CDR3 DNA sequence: TGTGCCTGCGGGATGGCGGACCCGACCACTGAAGCTTTCTTT. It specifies CACGMADPTTEAFF.

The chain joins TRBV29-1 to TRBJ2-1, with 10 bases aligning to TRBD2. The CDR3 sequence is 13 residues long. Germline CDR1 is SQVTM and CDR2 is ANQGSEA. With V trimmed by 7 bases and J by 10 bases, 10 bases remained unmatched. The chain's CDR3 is CSGSGGAYVEQFF. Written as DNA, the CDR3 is TGCAGCGGGAGCGGGGGGGCGTATGTGGAGCAGTTCTTC.

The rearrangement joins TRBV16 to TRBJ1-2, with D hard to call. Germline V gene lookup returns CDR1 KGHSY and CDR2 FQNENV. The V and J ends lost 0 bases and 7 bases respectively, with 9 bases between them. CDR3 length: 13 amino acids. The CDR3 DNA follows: TGTGCCAGCAGCCAATCCCCACCCGTTGGCTACACCTTC. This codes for CASSQSPPVGYTF.

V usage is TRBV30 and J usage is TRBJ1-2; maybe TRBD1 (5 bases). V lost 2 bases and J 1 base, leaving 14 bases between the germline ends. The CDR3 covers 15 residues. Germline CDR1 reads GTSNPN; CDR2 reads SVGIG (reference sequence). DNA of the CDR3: TGTGCCTGGAGTCCCCCCGACAGAGATAACTATGGCTACACCTTC. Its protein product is CAWSPPDRDNYGYTF.

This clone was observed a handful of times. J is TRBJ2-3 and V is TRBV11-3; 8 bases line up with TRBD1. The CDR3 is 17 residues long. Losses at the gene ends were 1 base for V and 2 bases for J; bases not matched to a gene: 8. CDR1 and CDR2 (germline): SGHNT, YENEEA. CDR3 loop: CASSLGIETGDTDTQYF. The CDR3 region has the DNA TGTGCCAGCAGCTTAGGGATCGAGACAGGGGACACAGATACGCAGTATTTT.

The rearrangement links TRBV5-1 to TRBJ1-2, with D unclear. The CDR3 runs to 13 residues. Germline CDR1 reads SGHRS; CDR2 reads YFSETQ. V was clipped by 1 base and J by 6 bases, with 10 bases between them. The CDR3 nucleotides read TGCGCCAGCAGCTTGAGGCCAGACAATGGCTACACCTTC. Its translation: CASSLRPDNGYTF.

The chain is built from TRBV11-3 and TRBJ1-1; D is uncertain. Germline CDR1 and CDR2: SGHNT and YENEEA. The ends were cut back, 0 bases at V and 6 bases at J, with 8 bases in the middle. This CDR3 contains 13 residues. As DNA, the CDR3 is TGTGCCAGCAGCTTAGAGGCTGGGGCTGAAGCTTTCTTT. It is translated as CASSLEAGAEAFF. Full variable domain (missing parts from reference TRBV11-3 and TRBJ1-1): EAGVVQSPRYKIIEKKQPVAFWCNPISGHNTLYWYLQNLGQGPELLIRYENEEAVDDSQLPKDRFSAERLKGVDSTLKIQPAELGDSAVYLCASSLEAGAEAFFGQGTRLTVV.

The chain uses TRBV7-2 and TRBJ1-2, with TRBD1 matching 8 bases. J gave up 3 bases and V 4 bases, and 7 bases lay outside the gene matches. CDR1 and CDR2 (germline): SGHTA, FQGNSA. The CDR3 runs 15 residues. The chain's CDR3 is CASSSAATGDYGYTF. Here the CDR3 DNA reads TGTGCCAGCAGCTCCGCCGCGACAGGGGACTATGGCTACACCTTC.

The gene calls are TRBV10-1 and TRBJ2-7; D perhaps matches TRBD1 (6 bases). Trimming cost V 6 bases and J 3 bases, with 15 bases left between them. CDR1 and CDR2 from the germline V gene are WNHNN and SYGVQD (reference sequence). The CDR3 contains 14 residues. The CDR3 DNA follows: TGCGCCAGCAGCAGGGACAAAGCACGCTACGAGCAGTACTTC. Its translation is CASSRDKARYEQYF.

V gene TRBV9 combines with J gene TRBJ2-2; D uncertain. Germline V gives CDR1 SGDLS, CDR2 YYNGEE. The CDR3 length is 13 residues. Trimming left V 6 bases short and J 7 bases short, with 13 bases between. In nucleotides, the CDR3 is TGTGCCAGCAATCAAAGGGTTGGCGGGGAGCTGTTTTTT. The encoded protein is CASNQRVGGELFF.

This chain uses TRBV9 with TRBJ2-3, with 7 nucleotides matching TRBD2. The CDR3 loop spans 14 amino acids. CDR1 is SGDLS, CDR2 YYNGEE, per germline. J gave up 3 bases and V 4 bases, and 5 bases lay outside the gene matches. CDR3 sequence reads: CASSYGLETDTQYF. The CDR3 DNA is TGTGCCAGCAGCTACGGACTAGAAACAGATACGCAGTATTTT.

CDR3 DNA sequence: TGTGCCAGCAGTTACAATACAGGGGAAGTAGCAGATACGCAGTATTTT. It encodes CASSYNTGEVADTQYF. The J gene is TRBJ2-3, the V gene TRBV6-6, with 7 bases aligning to TRBD1. Germline V gives CDR1 MNHNY, CDR2 SVGAGI (reference sequence). This CDR3 is built from 16 residues. The V gene end was trimmed by 2 bases and the J gene end by 4 bases; junction bases not matched to a gene: 9.

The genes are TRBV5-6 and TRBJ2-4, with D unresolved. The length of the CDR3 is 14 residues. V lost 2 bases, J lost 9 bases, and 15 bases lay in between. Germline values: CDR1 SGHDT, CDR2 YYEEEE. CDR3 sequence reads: CASSFNLGMGIQYF. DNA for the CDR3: TGTGCCAGCAGCTTCAATCTGGGAATGGGCATTCAGTACTTC.

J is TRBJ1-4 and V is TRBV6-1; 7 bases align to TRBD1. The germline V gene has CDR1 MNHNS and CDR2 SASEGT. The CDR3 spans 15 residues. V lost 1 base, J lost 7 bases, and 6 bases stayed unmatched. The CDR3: CASSEDRGYSEKLFF. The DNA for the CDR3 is TGTGCCAGCAGTGAAGACAGGGGCTACAGTGAAAAACTGTTTTTT.

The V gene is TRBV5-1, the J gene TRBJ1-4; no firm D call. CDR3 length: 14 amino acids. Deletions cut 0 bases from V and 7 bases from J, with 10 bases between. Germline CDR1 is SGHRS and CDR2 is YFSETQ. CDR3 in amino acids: CASSLEYGGEKLFF. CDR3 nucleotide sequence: TGCGCCAGCAGCTTGGAATATGGAGGTGAAAAACTGTTTTTT.